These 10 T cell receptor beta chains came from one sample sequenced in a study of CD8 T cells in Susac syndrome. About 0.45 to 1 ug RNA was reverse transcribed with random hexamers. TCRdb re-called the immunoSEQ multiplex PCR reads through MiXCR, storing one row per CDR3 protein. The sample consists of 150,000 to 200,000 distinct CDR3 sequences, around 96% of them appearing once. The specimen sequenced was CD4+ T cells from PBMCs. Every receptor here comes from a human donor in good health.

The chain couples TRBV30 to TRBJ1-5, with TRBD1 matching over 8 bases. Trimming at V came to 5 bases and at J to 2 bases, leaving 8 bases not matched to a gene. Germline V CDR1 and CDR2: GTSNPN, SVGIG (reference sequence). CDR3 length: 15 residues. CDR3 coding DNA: TGTGCCTGGGGAACACAGGGGGTTGGCAATCAGCCCCAGCATTTT. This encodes CAWGTQGVGNQPQHF.

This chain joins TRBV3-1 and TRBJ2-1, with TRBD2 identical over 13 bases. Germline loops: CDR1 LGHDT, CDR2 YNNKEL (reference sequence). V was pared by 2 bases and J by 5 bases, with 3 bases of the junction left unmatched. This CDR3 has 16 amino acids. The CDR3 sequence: CASSQTGLAGNNEQFF. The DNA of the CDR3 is TGTGCCAGCAGCCAAACGGGACTAGCGGGAAACAATGAGCAGTTCTTC.

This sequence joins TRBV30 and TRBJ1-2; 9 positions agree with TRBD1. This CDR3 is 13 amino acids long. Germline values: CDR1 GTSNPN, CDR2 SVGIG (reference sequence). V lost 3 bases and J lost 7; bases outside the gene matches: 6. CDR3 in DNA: TGTGCCTGGAGCGTGGACAGGGGTTCTGGCTACACCTTC. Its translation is CAWSVDRGSGYTF. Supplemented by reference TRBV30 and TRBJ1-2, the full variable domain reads SQTIHQWPATLVQPVGSPLSLECTVEGTSNPNLYWYRQAAGRGLQLLFYSVGIGQISSEVPQNLSASRPQDRQFILSSKKLLLSDSGFYLCAWSVDRGSGYTFGSGTRLTVV.

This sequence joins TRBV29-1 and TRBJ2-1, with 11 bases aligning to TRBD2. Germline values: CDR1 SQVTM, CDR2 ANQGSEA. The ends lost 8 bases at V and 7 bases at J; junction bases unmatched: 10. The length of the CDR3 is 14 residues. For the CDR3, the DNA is TGCAGCACTGCCACTAGCGGGAGTTTAAATGAGCAGTTCTTC. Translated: CSTATSGSLNEQFF.

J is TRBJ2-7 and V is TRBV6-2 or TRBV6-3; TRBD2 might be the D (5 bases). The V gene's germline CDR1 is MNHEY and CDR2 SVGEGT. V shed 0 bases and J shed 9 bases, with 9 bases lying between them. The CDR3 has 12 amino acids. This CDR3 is CASSYSKGGQYF. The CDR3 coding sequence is TGTGCCAGCAGTTACTCGAAAGGAGGGCAGTACTTC.

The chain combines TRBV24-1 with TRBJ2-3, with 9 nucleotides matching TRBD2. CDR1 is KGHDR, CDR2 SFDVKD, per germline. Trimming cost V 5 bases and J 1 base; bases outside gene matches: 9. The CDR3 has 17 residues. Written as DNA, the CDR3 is TGTGCCACCAGTGGGGGCGGGAGGGTTTCGGGCACAGATACGCAGTATTTT. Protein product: CATSGGGRVSGTDTQYF.

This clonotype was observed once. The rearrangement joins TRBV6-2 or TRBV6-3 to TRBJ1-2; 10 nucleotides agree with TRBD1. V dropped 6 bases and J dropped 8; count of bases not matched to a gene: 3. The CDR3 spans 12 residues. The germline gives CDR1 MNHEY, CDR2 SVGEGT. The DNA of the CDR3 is TGTGCCAGCAGACCGACAGGGGGCGGCTACACCTTC. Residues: CASRPTGGGYTF.

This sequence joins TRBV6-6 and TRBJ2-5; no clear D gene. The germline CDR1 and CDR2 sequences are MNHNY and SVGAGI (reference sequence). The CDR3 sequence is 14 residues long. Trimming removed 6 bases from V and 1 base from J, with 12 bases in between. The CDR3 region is CASRPTEIQETQYF. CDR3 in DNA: TGTGCCAGCAGGCCTACAGAGATCCAAGAGACCCAGTACTTC.

Here the CDR3 reads CASSLVLVPYGYTF. For the CDR3, the DNA is TGTGCCAGCAGCTTAGTCTTGGTCCCCTATGGCTACACCTTC. The chain joins TRBV7-9 to TRBJ1-2, with D unclear. The CDR3 has 14 amino acids. Between the trimmed V and J ends, which lost 1 base and 4 bases, there was a span of 10 bases. CDR1 and CDR2 (germline): SEHNR, FQNEAQ (reference sequence).

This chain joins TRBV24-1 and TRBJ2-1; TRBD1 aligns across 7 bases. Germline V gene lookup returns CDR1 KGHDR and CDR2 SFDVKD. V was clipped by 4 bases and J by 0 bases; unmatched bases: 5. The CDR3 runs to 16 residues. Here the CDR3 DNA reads TGTGCCACCAGTGAACCGACAGGGCGCTCCTACAATGAGCAGTTCTTC. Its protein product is CATSEPTGRSYNEQFF.